This note documents a single T cell receptor beta chain sequence. Its antigen remains unknown. The V gene end was trimmed by 1 base and the J gene end by 4 bases; junction bases not matched to a gene: 6. Germline V lookup: CDR1 LNHNV, CDR2 YYDKDF (reference sequence). The CDR3 totals 16 residues. This sample is drawn from a study of T cells after posttransplantation cyclophosphamide. Clones were sequenced by immunoSEQ multiplex PCR, and TCRdb holds only the in-frame ones, with some missing. The sample carries roughly 1,600 clones, over 55% recorded once. Findings of the study overall: TRB clonality was highly associated with recipient CMV seropositivity and reactivation. Tissue-infiltrating T cells from skin or gut overlapped little with blood T cells.

Treatment was busulfan-fludarabine conditioning, a marrow graft, and cyclophosphamide on days +3 and +4. This TCR came from a male patient aged 25-45 years who received an allogeneic stem cell transplant from a related donor, was CMV-positive, and had acute GVHD only. Some T cells may be supplied by the graft donor. This rearrangement joins TRBV15 to TRBJ2-2, with 7 bases identical to TRBD2. The sequencing used CD8+ T cells sorted from PBMCs, collected after allogeneic stem cell transplant with posttransplant cyclophosphamide. CDR3 in amino acids: CATSRVTGGTTGELFF. For the CDR3, the DNA is TGTGCCACCAGCAGAGTTACCGGGGGGACCACCGGGGAGCTGTTTTTT.